The 7 T cell receptor beta chains below come from one sample, sequenced in a study of blood T cell repertoires in COVID-19. The protocol was immunoSEQ multiplex PCR, while the TCRdb copy is restricted to in-frame clones and leaves out a portion. In the table there are about 230,000 clones, 88% of which are singletons. Sequenced input: PBMCs or T cells enriched from blood (not recorded which). The receptors here all came from a woman in her thirties who had been exposed to COVID-19.

This chain uses TRBV5-1 with TRBJ1-4; 9 bases align to TRBD1. V lost 1 base to trimming and J lost 0 bases; unmatched junction nucleotides: 7. The CDR3 length is 18 residues. Germline V gene lookup returns CDR1 SGHRS and CDR2 YFSETQ. The CDR3 nucleotides read TGCGCCAGCAGCTTGATGGGACAGGGATATGCAACTAATGAAAAACTGTTTTTT. It specifies CASSLMGQGYATNEKLFF.

The V gene is TRBV20-1, the J gene TRBJ2-5; 10 bases agree with TRBD2. The germline CDR1 and CDR2 sequences are DFQATT and SNEGSKA (reference sequence). Germline trimming cut 3 bases from V and 4 bases from J; bases unmatched to any gene: 14. The CDR3 totals 17 residues. The CDR3 DNA is TGCAGTGCTAGTGGACAAACCCTAGCGGGAGTCCCAGAGACCCAGTACTTC. Its protein product is CSASGQTLAGVPETQYF.

This clone was seen a handful of times. The chain combines TRBV6-5 with TRBJ1-2, with D tentatively TRBD1 (5 bases). This CDR3 spans 13 amino acids. The germline V gene encodes CDR1 MNHEY and CDR2 SVGAGI. The ends were cut back, 5 bases at V and 6 bases at J, with 13 bases in the middle. The CDR3 loop reads CASSRRWGDGYTF. The CDR3 nucleotides are TGTGCCAGCAGTCGCCGATGGGGGGATGGCTACACCTTC.

J is TRBJ1-5 and V is TRBV27, with no clear D. Germline loops: CDR1 MNHEY, CDR2 SMNVEV (reference sequence). This CDR3 is 15 amino acids long. V lost 6 bases to trimming and J lost 1 base, with 13 bases between them. The chain's CDR3 is CASRPAQASNQPQHF. The CDR3 DNA reads TGTGCCAGCAGACCCGCACAAGCGAGCAATCAGCCCCAGCATTTT.

V is TRBV2 and J is TRBJ2-5, with 9 bases identical to TRBD1. Germline CDR1 reads SNHLY; CDR2 reads FYNNEI. J gave up 3 bases and V 7 bases, and 9 bases lay outside the gene matches. The CDR3 length is 15 residues. Written as DNA, the CDR3 is TGTGCCAGCAAGCAACTCGGGACAGGGAAAGAGACCCAGTACTTC. It codes for CASKQLGTGKETQYF.

This chain joins TRBV3-1 (or the pseudogene TRBV3-2) and TRBJ2-1; TRBD1 might be the D (6 bases). This CDR3 region has 14 residues. The germline CDR1 and CDR2 sequences are LGHDT and YNNKEL (reference sequence). Trimming shortened V by 2 bases and J by 8 bases, and 13 bases separated the two germline ends. The CDR3 DNA reads TGTGCCAGCAGCCAACAGGGGTGGGGCCATGAGCAGTTCTTC. Translation: CASSQQGWGHEQFF.

The chain has TRBV5-6 and TRBJ1-1, with a tentative D call TRBD1 (6 bases). This CDR3 has 14 residues. Germline CDR1 SGHDT, CDR2 YYEEEE. V was shortened by 2 bases and J by 7 bases, with 15 bases between the two germline ends. The CDR3, as DNA: TGTGCCAGCAGCTTCAGGGGTCTCCTCCGTGAAGCTTTCTTT. Its protein product is CASSFRGLLREAFF.